This T cell receptor beta chain stems from a study of regulatory T cells in long-lasting Graves disease. The time point denotes: persistent/refractory GD, antithyroid drugs over 5 years with positive TRAb. Preparation of the TCR library used RNA extracted from PBMCs. Notes on this clonotype: A much larger clone sits a single nucleotide away, making a read error possible.

Construction of TCR beta libraries relied on iRepertoire HTBI primers and on Arm-PCR targeting CDR3 regions. In the original analysis: Identification across samples found about 65 TRBV and over 12 TRBJ segments. From the multiplex PCR reads, TCRdb called clonotypes with MiXCR, one entry per CDR3 protein. TCRdb assigned the V and J calls; the authors' analysis was not used. This sample has some 470,000 distinct CDR3 sequences, with roughly a fifth found just once. The specimen was peripheral blood mononuclear cells (PBMCs), collected when the disease was refractory, from a patient treated with antithyroid drugs. The source of this sequence is a female donor with Graves disease.

The CDR3 loop reads CAISEGITANTGAFF. For the CDR3, the DNA is TGTGCCATCAGTGAGGGGATTACAGCGAACACTGGAGCTTTCTTT. This chain links TRBV10-3 with TRBJ1-1; D remains unclear. The CDR3 has 15 residues. CDR1 is ENHRY and CDR2 is SYGVKD in the germline V gene.